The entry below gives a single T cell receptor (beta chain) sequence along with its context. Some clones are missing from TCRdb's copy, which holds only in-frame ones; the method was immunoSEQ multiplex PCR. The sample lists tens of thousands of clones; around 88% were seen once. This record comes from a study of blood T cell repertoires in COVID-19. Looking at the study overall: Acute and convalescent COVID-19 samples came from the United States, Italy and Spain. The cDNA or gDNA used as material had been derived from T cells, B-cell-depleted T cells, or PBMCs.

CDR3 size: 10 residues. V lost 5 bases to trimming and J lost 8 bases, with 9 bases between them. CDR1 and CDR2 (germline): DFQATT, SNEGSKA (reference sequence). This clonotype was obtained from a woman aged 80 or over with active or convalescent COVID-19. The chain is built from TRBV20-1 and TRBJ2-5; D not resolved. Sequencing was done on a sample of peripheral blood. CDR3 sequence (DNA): TGCAGTGCTGGGCCCGGAACCCAGTACTTC. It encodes CSAGPGTQYF.